This is a list of T cell receptor beta chains from one sample in a study of T cells in localized non-small cell lung cancer. Repertoires were generated with immunoSEQ multiplex PCR, while TCRdb's copy carries only in-frame clones and drops some. This sample has around 1,200 clones, with roughly 22% found just once. This specimen was normal lung tissue next to the tumor, taken before any cancer treatment. Source of these receptors: a female donor older than 55 with stage I squamous cell lung carcinoma. Each CDR3 is given with its conserved first and last residue. A D gene is named only where the DNA matches it firmly. Size tells how often a clone was seen (once, few, many) or the class of an expanded clone, and some rows leave it out.

size: -
D: -
J: TRBJ1-1
V: TRBV28
DNA: TGTGCCAGCAGTTTATTAGGGGGTATGAACACTGAAGCTTTCTTT
CDR3: CASSLLGGMNTEAFF

size: -
D: -
J: TRBJ1-3
V: TRBV11-3
DNA: TGTGCCAGCAGCCTCCAGGGTTCTGGAAACACCATATATTTT
CDR3: CASSLQGSGNTIYF

size: -
D: -
J: TRBJ2-3
V: TRBV28
DNA: TGTGCCAGCAGTTCCCCCAGACTAGAGACCCTCACAGATACGCAGTATTTT
CDR3: CASSSPRLETLTDTQYF

size: few
D: TRBD1
J: TRBJ1-5
V: TRBV6-8
DNA: TGTGCCAGCAGTTTAGGACAGGGAGTCAATCAGCCCCAGCATTTT
CDR3: CASSLGQGVNQPQHF

size: -
D: -
J: TRBJ2-7
V: TRBV28
DNA: TGTGCCAGCAGTTTATCCCTGACAGGTTCCTACGAGCAGTACTTC
CDR3: CASSLSLTGSYEQYF

size: few
D: -
J: TRBJ2-1
V: TRBV19
DNA: TGTGCCAGTAGTATGGCGGGCCCGACAGGTGAGCAGTTCTTC
CDR3: CASSMAGPTGEQFF

size: few
D: TRBD1
J: TRBJ1-1
V: TRBV2
DNA: TGTGCCAGCAGGACCGGGACAGGGAACACTGAAGCTTTCTTT
CDR3: CASRTGTGNTEAFF

size: large
D: -
J: TRBJ2-5
V: TRBV9
DNA: TGTGCCAGCAGCGAGCAGGGTAGGGGAGAGACCCAGTACTTC
CDR3: CASSEQGRGETQYF

size: -
D: -
J: TRBJ2-3
V: TRBV9
DNA: TGTGCCAGCAGCGTAGGAGGGTCGGGGACGGTTGCCACAGATACGCAGTATTTT
CDR3: CASSVGGSGTVATDTQYF

size: medium-sized
D: TRBD1
J: TRBJ2-4
V: TRBV11-3
DNA: TGTGCCAGCAGCTTAATGACAGGGGGCCAGGGCATTCAGTACTTC
CDR3: CASSLMTGGQGIQYF

size: -
D: TRBD2
J: TRBJ2-7
V: TRBV5-1
DNA: TGCGCCAGCAGCGGGGGGACTAGCAACTACGAGCAGTACTTC
CDR3: CASSGGTSNYEQYF

size: few
D: -
J: TRBJ2-7
V: TRBV28
DNA: TGTGCCAGCAGTTTAGGGGTAGGGAAAGAGCAGTACTTC
CDR3: CASSLGVGKEQYF

size: few
D: -
J: TRBJ1-1
V: TRBV11-3
DNA: TGTGCCAGCAGCCCCCGGGGGCGAAGGGACACTGAAGCTTTCTTT
CDR3: CASSPRGRRDTEAFF

size: few
D: -
J: TRBJ2-1
V: TRBV6-8
DNA: TGTGCCAGCACCTACGGGCAGGGAGGATATGAGCAGTTCTTC
CDR3: CASTYGQGGYEQFF

size: -
D: -
J: TRBJ1-1
V: TRBV25-1
DNA: TGTGCCAGCGGGGAACCTCAGGGAGAAGCTTTCTTT
CDR3: CASGEPQGEAFF

size: few
D: -
J: TRBJ1-1
V: TRBV19
DNA: TGTGCCAGTACGGGAAACCAACGGGGTTTGGAGTTT
CDR3: CASTGNQRGLEF

size: few
D: -
J: TRBJ1-1
V: TRBV6-8
DNA: TGTGCCAGCAATGGTCCCATTAACAGGTTAGAAGCTTTCTTT
CDR3: CASNGPINRLEAFF

size: once
D: -
J: TRBJ2-7
V: TRBV28
DNA: TGTGCCAGCAGGTCTGGGTCCTCCTACGAGCAGTACTTC
CDR3: CASRSGSSYEQYF

size: -
D: TRBD1
J: TRBJ1-4
V: TRBV5-1
DNA: TGCGCCAGCAGCTCGGGACAGGCCCATGAAAAACTGTTTTTT
CDR3: CASSSGQAHEKLFF

size: -
D: -
J: TRBJ2-1
V: TRBV1
DNA: TGCGCCAGCAGCCACGCGCCGGGACTAGCTCTCGATGAGCAGTTCTTC
CDR3: CASSHAPGLALDEQFF

size: -
D: -
J: TRBJ2-7
V: TRBV14
DNA: TGTGCCAGCAGCCAGGCTTACGAGCAGTACTTC
CDR3: CASSQAYEQYF

size: -
D: -
J: TRBJ1-3
V: TRBV28
DNA: TGTGCCAGCAGTTTACTTGGGGGAGTCGGTGGAAACACCATATATTTT
CDR3: CASSLLGGVGGNTIYF

size: -
D: -
J: TRBJ2-2
V: TRBV19
DNA: TGTGCCACCGCTAATCCGAACACCGGGGAGCTGTTTTTT
CDR3: CATANPNTGELFF

size: -
D: TRBD1
J: TRBJ2-3
V: TRBV19
DNA: TGTGCCAGTAGCCCGCAGGGGGCGGGAGATACGCAGTATTTT
CDR3: CASSPQGAGDTQYF

size: once
D: -
J: TRBJ2-2
V: TRBV19
DNA: TGTGCCAGTAGTAACGGACCACACACCGGGGAGCTGTTTTTT
CDR3: CASSNGPHTGELFF

size: -
D: -
J: TRBJ2-7
V: TRBV19
DNA: TGTGCCAGCAGCTCGCTTGGGCTAGCATCAGACGAGCAGTACTTC
CDR3: CASSSLGLASDEQYF

size: once
D: -
J: TRBJ1-3
V: TRBV5-1
DNA: TGCGCCAGCAGCCTGGATCTGGGGACGAAGAACACCATATATTTT
CDR3: CASSLDLGTKNTIYF

size: -
D: TRBD1
J: TRBJ2-7
V: TRBV19
DNA: TGTGCCAGTAGCTTTACAGGGGGCGCGTACGAGCAGTACTTC
CDR3: CASSFTGGAYEQYF

size: few
D: -
J: TRBJ2-7
V: TRBV6-8
DNA: TGTGCCAGCAGTTACCTCGACCGGAACGAGCAGTACTTC
CDR3: CASSYLDRNEQYF

size: -
D: TRBD2
J: TRBJ2-7
V: TRBV6-8
DNA: TGTGCCAGCAGTGATGAAGCGGGAGGGCCCGGGGAGCAGTACTTC
CDR3: CASSDEAGGPGEQYF

size: medium-sized
D: -
J: TRBJ2-1
V: TRBV6-8
DNA: TGTGCCAGCCGAACAGGGCTCAATGAGCAGTTCTTC
CDR3: CASRTGLNEQFF

size: few
D: -
J: TRBJ1-2
V: TRBV5-1
DNA: TGCGCCAGCAGCTCGGTCCCCTCGGCGAACTATGGCTACACCTTC
CDR3: CASSSVPSANYGYTF

size: -
D: -
J: TRBJ2-1
V: TRBV6-8
DNA: TGTGCCAGCAGTCCCTACTCGTTGGATGAGCAGTTCTTC
CDR3: CASSPYSLDEQFF

size: few
D: TRBD1
J: TRBJ2-3
V: TRBV11-3
DNA: TGTGCCAGCAGCTACGCGAGGGGGCCCACAGATACGCAGTATTTT
CDR3: CASSYARGPTDTQYF

size: few
D: TRBD1
J: TRBJ1-1
V: TRBV28
DNA: TGTGCCAGCAGTCCTGGGACAGCTATTGAAGCTTTCTTT
CDR3: CASSPGTAIEAFF

size: -
D: -
J: TRBJ2-7
V: TRBV5-1
DNA: TGCGCCAGCAGCCCGTACCGTTCCTTTTCCTACGAGCAGTACTTC
CDR3: CASSPYRSFSYEQYF

size: medium-sized
D: -
J: TRBJ2-3
V: TRBV30
DNA: TGTGCCTGGAGTGTGGAGAGGAGCGTCACAGATACGCAGTATTTT
CDR3: CAWSVERSVTDTQYF

size: -
D: TRBD2
J: TRBJ2-3
V: TRBV18
DNA: TGTGCCAGCTCACCAGCGGGACTAGCCGCCCATACGCAGTATTTT
CDR3: CASSPAGLAAHTQYF

size: medium-sized
D: TRBD1
J: TRBJ1-2
V: TRBV6-8
DNA: TGTGCCAGCAGTTATTCCGGGACAGGGGGCTTATATGGCTACACCTTC
CDR3: CASSYSGTGGLYGYTF